The 20 T cell receptor beta chains in this list originate from one sample, sequenced in a study of tumor-infiltrating lymphocytes in primary liver carcinoma. Investigators took RNA and DNA out together from approximately 22-30 mg of unsorted bulk tissue. A constant-region primer primed TCR beta cDNA synthesis from 400 to 550 ng of total RNA. Slightly modified ARM-PCR served as the procedure for the TCR beta libraries. These libraries came from three rounds of nested multiplex PCR. Amplification in the first two PCR rounds was performed using TRBV1-TRBV30 forward primers and a C-beta reverse primer for about 10 cycles each. MiXCR, applied by TCRdb to the multiplex PCR reads, yields one record per CDR3 protein. The sample has more than 90,000 distinct CDR3 sequences; around two thirds are singletons. Sequenced material: liver tumor tissue from sampling region 2. Stated subset: tumor region T2, inferior pole. These receptors all come from a woman aged 60-75 years with primary liver carcinoma and hepatitis B virus infection.

The V call is TRBV11-2, the J call TRBJ1-2, with unresolved D. Germline values: CDR1 SGHAT, CDR2 FQNNGV. This CDR3 spans 10 amino acids. V lost 8 bases to trimming and J lost 8 bases, with 9 bases between them. CDR3 nucleotides: TGTGCCAGCCCCGGCTACGGCTACACCTTC. The encoded protein is CASPGYGYTF.

Notes on this clonotype: The junction does not match germline at one end; this may be a read error. This chain connects TRBV18 to TRBJ2-3; a weak D match, TRBD1 (6 bases). The CDR3 is 16 residues long. CDR1 and CDR2 from the germline V gene are KGHSH and LQKENI. The CDR3 loop reads CASSPPETGCTDMQYF. Written as DNA, the CDR3 is TGTGCAAGCTCACCACCGGAAACAGGGTGCACAGATATGCAGTATTTT.

Comments on this clonotype: A much larger clone differs from this one at a single base, so this may be a read error. V gene TRBV30 combines with J gene TRBJ2-3; D remains ambiguous. Per germline, CDR1 GTSNPN and CDR2 SVGIG (reference sequence). The CDR3 has 12 residues. V lost 1 base and J lost 4, with 6 bases in between. The CDR3 loop reads CAWSGSADTQYF. For the CDR3, the DNA is TGTGCCTGGAGTGGGAGTGCAGATACGCAGTATTTT.

This clonotype was observed a single time. The CDR3 end shows no conserved phenylalanine or tryptophan, and so a read error is likely. The chain joins TRBV6-1 to TRBJ1-6; D unclear. The CDR3 has 15 amino acids. Germline CDR1 and CDR2: MNHNS and SASEGT. Trimming took 8 bases from V and 0 from J, leaving 11 bases between them. CDR3 nucleotides: TGTGCCAGCTGCGGCGGAAGCTCCTATAATTCACCCCTCCACATT. Protein: CASCGGSSYNSPLHI.

V is TRBV29-1 and J is TRBJ2-7; maybe TRBD2 (5 bases). The CDR3 has 13 residues. V lost 5 bases and J 9 bases, leaving 20 bases between the germline ends. The germline CDR1 and CDR2 sequences are SQVTM and ANQGSEA. The DNA of the CDR3 is TGCAGCGTTAACCGTCCCGGAGGTACGTCGCAGTACTTC. Translating gives CSVNRPGGTSQYF.

Within the sample, this clonotype is medium-sized. The rearrangement joins TRBV11-3 to TRBJ2-1, with 7 bases lining up with TRBD2. The length of the CDR3 is 16 residues. Germline trimming cut 1 base from V and 7 bases from J; bases unmatched to any gene: 10. Germline V gives CDR1 SGHNT, CDR2 YENEEA. Here the CDR3 DNA reads TGTGCCAGCAGCTTAGGTGGCGGACTAGGGCGAAATGAGCAGTTCTTC. Translated: CASSLGGGLGRNEQFF.

As for this clonotype: A junction boundary mismatches the germline segment, possibly from a read error. The CDR3 reads CSVKGSGSGSDEKFF. The CDR3 DNA reads TGCAGCGTTAAGGGGTCGGGTAGCGGGAGTGATGAGAAGTTCTTC. This chain joins TRBV29-1 and TRBJ2-1, with TRBD2 identical over 9 bases. The CDR3 spans 15 residues. CDR1 and CDR2 from the germline V gene are SQVTM and ANQGSEA.

On this clonotype itself: A much larger clonotype is one base distant, so this may be a read error. The rearrangement links TRBV5-6 to TRBJ2-7; 8 bases align to TRBD2. Germline V gives CDR1 SGHDT, CDR2 YYEEEE. The CDR3 has 18 residues. The CDR3 region has the DNA TGTGCCATCAGCTTCAGGGTGGCGGGAGGAACCAAAAACTACGAGCAGTACTTC. Translated: CAISFRVAGGTKNYEQYF.

This clonotype was detected ten times or more. This chain links TRBV10-3 with TRBJ2-1, with D perhaps matching TRBD1 (5 bases). Trimming stripped 2 bases from V and 5 bases from J, with 16 bases between. Germline V CDR1 and CDR2: ENHRY, SYGVKD. The CDR3 is 16 residues long. The CDR3 protein is CAISEGAGVGDNEQFF. The CDR3 DNA is TGTGCCATCAGTGAGGGGGCAGGAGTCGGCGACAATGAGCAGTTCTTC.

Of note for this clonotype: The junction departs from the called germline gene at one end, perhaps through a read error. V gene TRBV5-5 combines with J gene TRBJ2-2; D is possibly TRBD1 (5 bases). Germline CDR1 is SGHKS and CDR2 is YYEKEE (reference sequence). The length of the CDR3 is 15 residues. CDR3 residues: CASSLFVQGTEELFF. In nucleotides, the CDR3 is TGTGCCAGCAGTTTGTTTGTGCAGGGTACCGAGGAGCTGTTTTTT.

V usage is TRBV6-5 and J usage is TRBJ1-1; no definite D call. The CDR3 totals 15 residues. CDR1 is MNHEY, CDR2 SVGAGI, per germline. The CDR3 DNA reads TGTCCCGGCAGTTACAATTTCCAGGTGAACACTGAAGCTTTCTTT. As protein: CPGSYNFQVNTEAFF.

This clonotype was picked up a small number of times. The CDR3 end shows no conserved phenylalanine or tryptophan, and so a read error is likely. The chain recombines TRBV12-3 or TRBV12-4 with TRBJ1-5; D is possibly TRBD1 (5 bases). This CDR3 region has 12 residues. The germline V and J ends were trimmed by 4 bases and 9 bases, with 10 bases remaining between them. Written as DNA, the CDR3 is TGTGCCAGCAGTTGGGGGGTTCTGCCCCAGCATATT. Residues: CASSWGVLPQHI.

Details on this clonotype: At one of its ends the junction is not consistent with the germline gene, which may arise from a read error. The gene calls are TRBV11-2 and TRBJ2-1, with 12 bases lining up with TRBD2. The tail of the sequence fits TRBJ2-7 better, so the J call may be wrong. Germline V lookup: CDR1 SGHAT, CDR2 FQNNGV. CDR3 length: 13 amino acids. CDR3 sequence: CASSWTSGAEQYF. The CDR3, as DNA: TGTGCAAGCAGTTGGACTAGCGGGGCAGAGCAGTACTTC.

The chain is built from TRBV2 and TRBJ2-3; 7 positions agree with TRBD1. Trimming at V came to 8 bases and at J to 4 bases, leaving 3 bases not matched to a gene. The CDR3 contains 12 residues. CDR1 is SNHLY, CDR2 FYNNEI, per germline. The CDR3 loop is CASGTGADTQYF. Here the CDR3 DNA reads TGTGCCAGCGGTACAGGGGCAGATACGCAGTATTTT.

Concerning this clonotype itself: At one end, the junction sequence differs from germline, possibly due to a read error. The chain couples TRBV5-1 to TRBJ2-3; D is perhaps TRBD2 (6 bases). The CDR3 loop spans 15 amino acids. In germline, CDR1 is SGHRS, CDR2 YFSETQ. This CDR3 reads CASSLASVSADTQYF. CDR3 bases: TGCGCCAGCAGTTTGGCTAGCGTGAGCGCAGATACGCAGTATTTT.

V gene TRBV19 combines with J gene TRBJ1-1, with no clear D. Germline CDR1 is LNHDA and CDR2 is SQIVND (reference sequence). The CDR3 covers 14 residues. V was pared by 3 bases and J by 0 bases, with 8 bases between. CDR3 loop: CASSMRTVNTEAFF. CDR3 coding DNA: TGTGCCAGTAGTATGCGGACGGTGAACACTGAAGCTTTCTTT.

A word on this clonotype: The junction does not match germline at one end; this may be a read error. The J gene is TRBJ1-1, the V gene TRBV12-3 or TRBV12-4; 8 bases agree with TRBD1. The CDR3 loop spans 15 amino acids. The CDR3 bases are TGTGCCAGCAGTTTCAGAACAGGGGGGAACGCTGAAGCTTTCTTT. Protein product: CASSFRTGGNAEAFF.

A remark on this clonotype: An end of the junction differs from the germline gene, which may be a read error. The V and J genes are TRBV4-2 and TRBJ2-2, with TRBD1 matching over 9 bases. The CDR3 is 15 residues long. Germline V lookup: CDR1 LGHNA, CDR2 YNFKEQ. Here the CDR3 reads CASRQGQGSTGELLF. In DNA form, the CDR3 reads TGTGCCAGCAGACAAGGACAGGGGTCCACCGGGGAGCTGCTTTTT.

Note on this clonotype: At one boundary the junction diverges from the germline segment, which might be a read error. J is TRBJ2-3 and V is TRBV6-4, with 11 positions matching TRBD2. Germline loops: CDR1 MRHNA, CDR2 SNTAGT. CDR3 length equals 16 residues. The CDR3: CPSSNVAGGSTNTQYF. CDR3 nucleotide sequence: TGTCCCAGCAGTAACGTAGCGGGAGGGTCCACAAATACGCAGTATTTT.

This clonotype was found many times. The gene calls are TRBV7-9 and TRBJ1-1, with unresolved D. Trimming removed 5 bases at V and 6 bases at J, with 22 bases between. The CDR3 consists of 16 residues. Germline CDR1 SEHNR, CDR2 FQNEAQ (reference sequence). The CDR3 region has the DNA TGTGCCAGCAGCATTGGGAATGGAGGGCGGTTCCCTGAAGCTTTCTTT. Translated, it gives CASSIGNGGRFPEAFF.